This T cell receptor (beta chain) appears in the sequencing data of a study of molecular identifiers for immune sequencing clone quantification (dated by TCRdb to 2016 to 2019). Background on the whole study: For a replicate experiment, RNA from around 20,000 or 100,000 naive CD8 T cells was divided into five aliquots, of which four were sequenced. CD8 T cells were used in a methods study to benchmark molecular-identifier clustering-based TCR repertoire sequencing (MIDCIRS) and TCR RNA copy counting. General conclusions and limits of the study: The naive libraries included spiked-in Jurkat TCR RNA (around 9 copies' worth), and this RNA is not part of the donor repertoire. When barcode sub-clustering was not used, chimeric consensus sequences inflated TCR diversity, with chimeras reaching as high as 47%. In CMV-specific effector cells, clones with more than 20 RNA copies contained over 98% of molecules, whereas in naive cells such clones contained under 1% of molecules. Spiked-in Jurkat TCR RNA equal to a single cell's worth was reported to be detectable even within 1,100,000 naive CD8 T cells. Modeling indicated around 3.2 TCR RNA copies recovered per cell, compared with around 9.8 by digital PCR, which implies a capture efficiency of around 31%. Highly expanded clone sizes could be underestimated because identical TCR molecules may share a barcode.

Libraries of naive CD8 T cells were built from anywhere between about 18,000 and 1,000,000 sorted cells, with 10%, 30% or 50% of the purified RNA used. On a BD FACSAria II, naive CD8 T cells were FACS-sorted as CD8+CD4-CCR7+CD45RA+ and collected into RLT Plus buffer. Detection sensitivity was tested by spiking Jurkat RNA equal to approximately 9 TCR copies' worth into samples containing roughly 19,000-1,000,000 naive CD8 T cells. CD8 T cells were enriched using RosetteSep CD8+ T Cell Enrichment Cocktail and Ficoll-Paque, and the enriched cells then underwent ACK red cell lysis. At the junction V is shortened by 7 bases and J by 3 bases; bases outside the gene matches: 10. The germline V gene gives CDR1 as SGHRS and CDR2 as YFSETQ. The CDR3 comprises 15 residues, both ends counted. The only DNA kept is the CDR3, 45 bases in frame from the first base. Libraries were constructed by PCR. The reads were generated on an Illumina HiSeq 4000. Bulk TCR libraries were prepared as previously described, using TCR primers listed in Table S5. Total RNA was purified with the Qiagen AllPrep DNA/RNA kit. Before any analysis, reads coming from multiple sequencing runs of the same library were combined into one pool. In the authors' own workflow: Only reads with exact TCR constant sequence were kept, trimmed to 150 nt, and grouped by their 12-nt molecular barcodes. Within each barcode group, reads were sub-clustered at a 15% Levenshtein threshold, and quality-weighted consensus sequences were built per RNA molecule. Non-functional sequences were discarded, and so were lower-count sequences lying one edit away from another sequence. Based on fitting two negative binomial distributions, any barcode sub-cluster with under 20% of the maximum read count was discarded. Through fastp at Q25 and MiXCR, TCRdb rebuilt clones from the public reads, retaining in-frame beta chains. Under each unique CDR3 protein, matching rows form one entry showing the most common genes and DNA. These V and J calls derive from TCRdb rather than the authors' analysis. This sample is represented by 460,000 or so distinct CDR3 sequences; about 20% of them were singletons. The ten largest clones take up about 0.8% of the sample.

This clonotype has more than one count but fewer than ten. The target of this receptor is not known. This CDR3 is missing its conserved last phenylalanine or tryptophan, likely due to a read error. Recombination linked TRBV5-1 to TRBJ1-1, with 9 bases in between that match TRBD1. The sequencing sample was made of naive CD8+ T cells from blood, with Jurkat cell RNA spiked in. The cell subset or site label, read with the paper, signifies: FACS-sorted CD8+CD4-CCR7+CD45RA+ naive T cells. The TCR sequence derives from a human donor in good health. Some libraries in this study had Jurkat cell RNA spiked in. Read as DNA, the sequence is TGCGCCAGCTCCGGGACAGGGCCCGGGTACACTGAAGCTTTCCTT. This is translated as CASSGTGPGYTEAFL.